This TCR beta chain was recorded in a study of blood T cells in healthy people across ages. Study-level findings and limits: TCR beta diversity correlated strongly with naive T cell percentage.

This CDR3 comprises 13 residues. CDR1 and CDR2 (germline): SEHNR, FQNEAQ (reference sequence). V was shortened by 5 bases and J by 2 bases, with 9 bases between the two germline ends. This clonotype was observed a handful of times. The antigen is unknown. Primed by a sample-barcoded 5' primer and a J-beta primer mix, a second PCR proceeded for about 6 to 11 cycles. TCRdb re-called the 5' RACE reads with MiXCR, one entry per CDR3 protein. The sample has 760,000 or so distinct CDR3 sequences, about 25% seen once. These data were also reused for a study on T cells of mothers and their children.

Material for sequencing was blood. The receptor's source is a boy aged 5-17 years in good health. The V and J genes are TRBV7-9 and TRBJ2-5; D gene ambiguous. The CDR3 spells CASSHGRQETQYF. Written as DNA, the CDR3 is TGTGCCAGCAGCCATGGACGGCAAGAGACCCAGTACTTC.